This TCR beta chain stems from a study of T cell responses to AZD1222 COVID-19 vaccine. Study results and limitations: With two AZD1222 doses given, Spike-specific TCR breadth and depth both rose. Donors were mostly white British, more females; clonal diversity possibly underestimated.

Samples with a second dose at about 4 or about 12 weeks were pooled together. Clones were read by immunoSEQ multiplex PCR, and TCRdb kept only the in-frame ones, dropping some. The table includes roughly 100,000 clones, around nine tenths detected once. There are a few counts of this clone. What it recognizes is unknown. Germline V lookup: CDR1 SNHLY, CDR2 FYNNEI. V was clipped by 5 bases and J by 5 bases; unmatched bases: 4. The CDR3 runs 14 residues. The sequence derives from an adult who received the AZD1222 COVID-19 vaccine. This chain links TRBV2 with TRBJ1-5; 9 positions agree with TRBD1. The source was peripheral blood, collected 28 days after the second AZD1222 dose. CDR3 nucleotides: TGTGCCAGCAGTCCAACAGGGGGCTATCAGCCCCAGCATTTT. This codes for CASSPTGGYQPQHF. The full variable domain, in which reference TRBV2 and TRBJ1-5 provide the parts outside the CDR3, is EPEVTQTPSHQVTQMGQEVILRCVPISNHLYFYWYRQILGQKVEFLVSFYNNEISEKSEIFDDQFSVERPDGSNFTLKIRSTKLEDSAMYFCASSPTGGYQPQHFGDGTRLSIL.